This T cell receptor (beta chain) emerged from a study of shared clonotypes between healthy human individuals. The study, taken as a whole, reports: Blood was the only sampled material, and tissue repertoires likely differ. Clonotype sharing among donors likely depends on sequencing depth.

This CDR3 is built from 18 residues. V lost 2 bases and J lost 5, with 24 bases in between. CDR1 and CDR2 from the germline V gene are SGHTA and FQGNSA. Sequenced by immunoSEQ multiplex PCR; TCRdb stores in-frame clones only, minus some. This table has about 320,000 clones, around 87% appearing once. About this clone: Its matching antigen is unknown.

Sequenced sample: memory CD8+ T cells sorted from blood. As to subset: CD45RO+ cells pooled with CCR7-negative TemRA cells. The clonotype originates from a man younger than 35 in good health. The rearrangement joins TRBV7-2 to TRBJ2-5; tentatively, D is TRBD1 (6 bases). The CDR3 coding sequence is TGTGCCAGCAGCTTATCCCCCGGTGGTATGGGGGCCGGGGAGACCCAGTACTTC. Translated, it gives CASSLSPGGMGAGETQYF. Full variable domain (missing parts from reference TRBV7-2 and TRBJ2-5): GAGVSQSPSNKVTEKGKDVELRCDPISGHTALYWYRQSLGQGLEFLIYFQGNSAPDKSGLPSDRFSAERTGGSVSTLTIQRTQQEDSAVYLCASSLSPGGMGAGETQYFGPGTRLLVL.